The entry that follows covers one TCR beta chain sequence. The sample originates from a study of blood T cell repertoires in COVID-19. The wider study: COVID-19 samples collected from the United States, Italy and Spain covered acute and convalescent phases. T cells, B-cell-depleted T cells, or PBMCs provided the cDNA or gDNA that served as material.

Authors' methods: Reference gene primer amplification in the assay estimated nucleated cell counts. Here immunoSEQ multiplex PCR was the method, and the copy in TCRdb shows in-frame clones only, minus some. The V and J calls and clone size are taken from that table; D and trimming were inferred from the DNA. The sample has over 110,000 clones, roughly 79% seen once. The receptor was derived from a human donor in a cohort sampled during active COVID-19. Sequenced: peripheral blood.

The CDR3 reads CASSLKGQGSVTGELFF. CDR3 sequence (DNA): TGTGCCAGCAGCCTAAAAGGACAGGGCTCGGTCACCGGGGAGCTGTTTTTT. V and J are TRBV5-4 and TRBJ2-2; 8 bases fit TRBD1. Germline lookup yields CDR1 SGHNT and CDR2 YYREEE (reference sequence). Trimming at V came to 4 bases and at J to 4 bases, leaving 12 bases not matched to a gene. The CDR3 totals 17 residues.